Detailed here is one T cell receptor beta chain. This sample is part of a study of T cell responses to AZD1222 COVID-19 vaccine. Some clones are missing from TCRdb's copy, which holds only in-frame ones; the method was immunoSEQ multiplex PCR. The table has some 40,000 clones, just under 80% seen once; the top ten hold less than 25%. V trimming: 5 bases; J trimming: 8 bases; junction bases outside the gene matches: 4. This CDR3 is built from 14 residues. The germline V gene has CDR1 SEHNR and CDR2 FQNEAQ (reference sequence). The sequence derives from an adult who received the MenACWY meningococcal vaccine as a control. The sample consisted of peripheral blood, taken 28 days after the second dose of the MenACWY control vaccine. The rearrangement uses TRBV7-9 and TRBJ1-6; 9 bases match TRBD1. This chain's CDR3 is CASSRDREDSPLHF. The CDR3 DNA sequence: TGTGCCAGCAGCCGGGACAGGGAGGATTCACCCCTCCACTTT.